Below are 17 T cell receptor beta chains sequenced from a single sample in a study of blood T cell repertoires in COVID-19. Here immunoSEQ multiplex PCR was the method, and the copy in TCRdb shows in-frame clones only, minus some. This sample has around 200,000 clones, with 79% found just once. The sequenced sample consisted of peripheral blood. The source of these receptors is a woman in her forties with COVID-19, enrolled during active disease.

The chain uses TRBV10-3 and TRBJ2-7; 10 bases agree with TRBD1. Germline CDR1 reads ENHRY; CDR2 reads SYGVKD. The V gene end was trimmed by 10 bases and the J gene end by 4 bases; junction bases not matched to a gene: 7. CDR3 length: 13 residues. CDR3 region: CATGDRGLYEQYF. The CDR3 DNA is TGTGCCACAGGGGACAGGGGATTGTACGAGCAGTACTTC.

This clone was seen many times. The chain uses TRBV5-5 and TRBJ1-5, with TRBD1 matching over 9 bases. In germline, CDR1 is SGHKS, CDR2 YYEKEE (reference sequence). V shed 0 bases, J shed 6 bases, and the junction held 10 bases outside the gene matches. The CDR3 extends over 17 amino acids. In DNA, the CDR3 is TGTGCCAGCAGCTTGGGGCTTAAACAGGGGGCTGGTCAGCCCCAGCATTTT. It translates to CASSLGLKQGAGQPQHF.

This clone occurred once. The CDR3 spells CASSPTLGQGEDSGEAFF. The CDR3 bases are TGTGCCAGCAGCCCCACGTTAGGTCAGGGGGAAGACTCTGGTGAAGCTTTCTTT. The chain links TRBV7-9 to TRBJ1-1; 7 bases agree with TRBD1. Germline CDR1 SEHNR, CDR2 FQNEAQ (reference sequence). This CDR3 is built from 18 residues. V shed 5 bases and J 7 bases; nucleotides not matched to a gene: 22. Full variable domain (outside the CDR3, taken from reference TRBV7-9 and TRBJ1-1): DTGVSQNPRHKITKRGQNVTFRCDPISEHNRLYWYRQTLGQGPEFLTYFQNEAQLEKSRLLSDRFSAERPKGSFSTLEIQRTEQGDSAMYLCASSPTLGQGEDSGEAFFGQGTRLTVV.

This rearrangement joins TRBV18 to TRBJ1-3; weak D call: TRBD1 (6 bases). CDR1 and CDR2 (germline): KGHSH, LQKENI. The CDR3 spans 15 residues. Trimming removed 3 bases from V and 2 bases from J, with 11 bases in between. The DNA for the CDR3 is TGTGCCAGCTCACCTGACAGGACCGCTGGAAACACCATATATTTT. This translates into CASSPDRTAGNTIYF.

V gene TRBV14 combines with J gene TRBJ1-1; D unresolved. The CDR3 runs 13 residues. V lost 0 bases, J lost 1 base, and 3 bases lay in between. Germline-derived CDR1 and CDR2 are SGHDN and FVKESK. In nucleotides, the CDR3 is TGTGCCAGCAGCCAAGATCGGAACACTGAAGCTTTCTTT. It codes for CASSQDRNTEAFF.

This clone occurred a few times. The rearrangement uses TRBV5-1 and TRBJ2-3; TRBD2 is a possible D gene (6 bases). This CDR3 is built from 14 residues. Germline CDR1 and CDR2: SGHRS and YFSETQ. V was clipped by 6 bases and J by 0 bases, with 11 bases between them. The CDR3 loop is CASKEGPSTDTQYF. In DNA, the CDR3 is TGCGCCAGCAAGGAGGGCCCTAGCACAGATACGCAGTATTTT.

This chain joins TRBV2 and TRBJ1-2, with D perhaps matching TRBD1 (5 bases). The CDR3 runs 16 residues. Germline V gene sequence: CDR1 SNHLY, CDR2 FYNNEI. V was shortened by 5 bases and J by 1 base, with 17 bases between the two germline ends. The CDR3 DNA sequence: TGTGCCAGCAGTCAGACAGCCATGTCGAATAACTATGGCTACACCTTC. Translated: CASSQTAMSNNYGYTF.

A few counts support this clone. Written as DNA, the CDR3 is TGTGCCAGCAGTTACTCGAGACAGGGTGCCTACGAGCAGTACTTC. It encodes CASSYSRQGAYEQYF. V usage is TRBV6-5 and J usage is TRBJ2-7; 7 bases are shared with TRBD1. The V segment lost 0 bases and the J segment 2 bases; nucleotides outside the gene matches: 4. This CDR3 has 15 amino acids. Germline values: CDR1 MNHEY, CDR2 SVGAGI.

The chain couples TRBV30 to TRBJ1-1; D is uncertain. The CDR3 is made up of 13 amino acids. CDR1 is GTSNPN, CDR2 SVGIG, per germline (reference sequence). V lost 3 bases and J 0 bases, leaving 8 bases between the germline ends. The CDR3 spells CAWRNSLNTEAFF. CDR3 sequence (DNA): TGTGCCTGGAGAAACAGTTTGAACACTGAAGCTTTCTTT.

The sample holds a few counts of this clone. The CDR3 sequence: CATSRDRTDTQYF. The CDR3 DNA sequence: TGTGCCACCAGCAGAGATCGGACAGATACGCAGTATTTT. J is TRBJ2-3 and V is TRBV15, with D unresolved. V was clipped by 0 bases and J by 3 bases, with 4 bases between them. The germline V gene encodes CDR1 LNHNV and CDR2 YYDKDF (reference sequence). CDR3 length equals 13 residues.

This clone was observed a handful of times. The rearrangement links TRBV19 to TRBJ2-7, with D possibly matching TRBD1 (7 bases). CDR1 is LNHDA, CDR2 SQIVND, per germline (reference sequence). V lost 5 bases and J lost 3, with 11 bases in between. The length of the CDR3 is 13 residues. CDR3 loop: CASSGGGSYEQYF. DNA of the CDR3: TGTGCCAGTAGTGGAGGGGGCAGCTACGAGCAGTACTTC.

The rearrangement links TRBV7-2 to TRBJ2-6; 7 positions match TRBD2. Losses at the gene ends were 3 bases for V and 4 bases for J; bases not matched to a gene: 6. Germline CDR1 SGHTA, CDR2 FQGNSA. The CDR3 loop spans 16 amino acids. CDR3 nucleotide sequence: TGTGCCAGCAGCTTTTCGGGGGGTTCAGGGGCCAACGTCCTGACTTTC. This sequence encodes CASSFSGGSGANVLTF.

CDR3 loop: CSVEPGGGEQFF. CDR3 nucleotide sequence: TGCAGCGTTGAACCTGGAGGTGGAGAGCAGTTCTTC. The chain uses TRBV29-1 and TRBJ2-1; a weak D match, TRBD2 (5 bases). There are 12 residues in the CDR3. Germline CDR1 reads SQVTM; CDR2 reads ANQGSEA. Trimming shortened V by 2 bases and J by 10 bases, and 12 bases separated the two germline ends.

In this sample, this clone turned up a few times. V usage is TRBV7-9 and J usage is TRBJ2-5, with TRBD1 matching 10 bases. This CDR3 region has 16 residues. With V trimmed by 8 bases and J by 4 bases, 13 bases remained unmatched. Germline CDR1 and CDR2: SEHNR and FQNEAQ (reference sequence). The CDR3 coding sequence is TGTGCCAGCTCGGGTTCGCGTGACAGGGGGCTAGAGACCCAGTACTTC. It translates to CASSGSRDRGLETQYF.

The chain is built from TRBV18 and TRBJ2-5; 10 bases align to TRBD2. V lost 3 bases, J lost 1 base, and 5 bases stayed unmatched. The germline V gene has CDR1 KGHSH and CDR2 LQKENI. This CDR3 is built from 16 residues. The CDR3 region has the DNA TGTGCCAGCTCACCGGCAGCGGGGGGGATCCAAGAGACCCAGTACTTC. It specifies CASSPAAGGIQETQYF.

The J gene is TRBJ2-5, the V gene TRBV7-3; D is perhaps TRBD2 (7 bases). Germline loops: CDR1 SGHTA, CDR2 FQGTGA. The CDR3 runs to 13 residues. With 5 bases removed from V and 3 bases from J, the gap between germline ends came to 10 bases. The chain's CDR3 is CASSLGGEETQYF. The CDR3 DNA is TGTGCCAGCAGCCTAGGGGGGGAAGAGACCCAGTACTTC.

Only a few counts were recorded for this clone. The chain has TRBV9 and TRBJ2-1, with TRBD2 as a possible D gene (5 bases). Per the germline V gene, CDR1 is SGDLS and CDR2 is YYNGEE. The length of the CDR3 is 15 residues. Trimming removed 2 bases from V and 0 bases from J, with 9 bases in between. The CDR3 here is CASSVGLSSYNEQFF. The CDR3 region has the DNA TGTGCCAGCAGCGTCGGACTGAGCTCCTACAATGAGCAGTTCTTC.